The rows below give T cell receptor beta chains drawn from one sample of a study of OX40 agonist ivuxolimab in advanced cancers. Profiled with immunoSEQ multiplex PCR; TCRdb holds only in-frame clones, not every one. The sample has roughly 28,000 clones, more than 75% seen once. This specimen was CD4+ or CD8+ T cells sorted from blood, taken in a trial of the OX40 agonist ivuxolimab. The receptor source for this set is an adult with an advanced solid tumor such as melanoma, head and neck, liver or kidney cancer. Both conserved end residues are part of each CDR3. A D gene is named only where the DNA matches it firmly. Size is omitted from some rows. Given values are once, few, many or a class for expanded clones.

size	V	D	J	CDR3	DNA
once	TRBV14	TRBD1	TRBJ2-7	CASRQGYEQYF	TGTGCCAGCCGACAGGGCTACGAGCAGTACTTC
NA	TRBV5-6	TRBD1	TRBJ1-2	CASSAQGSYGYTF	TGTGCCAGCAGCGCACAGGGGTCATATGGCTACACCTTC
NA	TRBV11-2	TRBD1	TRBJ1-6	CASSLDWTGSYNSPLHF	TGTGCCAGCAGCTTAGATTGGACAGGGTCCTATAATTCACCCCTCCACTTT
NA	TRBV27	NA	TRBJ2-3	CASSLTGRADTQYF	TGTGCCAGCAGTCTGACGGGGCGCGCAGATACGCAGTATTTT
once	TRBV28	NA	TRBJ2-6	CASYSGANVLTF	TGTGCCAGTTACTCTGGGGCCAACGTCCTGACTTTC
NA	TRBV5-1	TRBD1	TRBJ1-3	CASSFGTGTDTIYF	TGCGCCAGCAGCTTTGGGACAGGGACGGACACCATATATTTT
few	TRBV27	NA	TRBJ1-5	CASSFGGDQPQHF	TGTGCCAGCAGTTTCGGGGGAGACCAGCCCCAGCATTTT
once	TRBV27	TRBD1	TRBJ2-7	CASSPRDRGHYEQYF	TGTGCCAGCAGTCCCCGGGACAGGGGTCACTACGAGCAGTACTTC
NA	TRBV5-6	TRBD1	TRBJ1-1	CASSWDRGTEAFF	TGTGCCAGCAGCTGGGACAGGGGTACTGAAGCTTTCTTT
NA	TRBV29-1	NA	TRBJ2-7	CSVYQGTSYEQYF	TGCAGCGTTTATCAGGGGACTTCCTACGAGCAGTACTTC
NA	TRBV27	NA	TRBJ2-2	CASSFQGTGELFF	TGTGCCAGCAGTTTTCAGGGCACCGGGGAGCTGTTTTTT
NA	TRBV15	NA	TRBJ1-2	CATSRDYSDGYTF	TGTGCCACCAGCAGAGATTATAGTGATGGCTACACCTTC
NA	TRBV27	TRBD1	TRBJ2-7	CASRWGRGYEQYF	TGTGCCAGCAGGTGGGGCAGGGGGTACGAGCAGTACTTC
NA	TRBV19	NA	TRBJ1-1	CASSSLRDAGFTEAFF	TGTGCCAGTAGTTCCCTACGGGACGCAGGGTTCACTGAAGCTTTCTTT
few	TRBV27	TRBD1	TRBJ2-2	CASKDRGGTGELFF	TGTGCCAGCAAAGACAGGGGGGGTACCGGGGAGCTGTTTTTT
NA	TRBV28	NA	TRBJ1-1	CASSLTGSGTEAFF	TGTGCCAGCAGTTTAACAGGGTCAGGGACTGAAGCTTTCTTT
NA	TRBV4-1	TRBD1	TRBJ2-7	CASSQGNRQGAYEQYF	TGCGCCAGCAGCCAAGGGAATCGACAGGGGGCCTACGAGCAGTACTTC
NA	TRBV6-5	NA	TRBJ2-7	CASSYGTPYEQYF	TGTGCCAGCAGTTACGGGACACCCTACGAGCAGTACTTC
NA	TRBV7-7	NA	TRBJ2-1	CASSPGVQTYNEQFF	TGTGCCAGCAGCCCAGGGGTACAGACCTACAATGAGCAGTTCTTC
once	TRBV5-1	NA	TRBJ2-2	CASSVNTGELFF	TGCGCCAGCAGCGTGAACACCGGGGAGCTGTTTTTT
NA	TRBV7-8	NA	TRBJ2-3	CASTPPQVSTDTQYF	TGTGCCAGCACCCCCCCACAGGTTAGCACAGATACGCAGTATTTT
NA	TRBV19	TRBD1	TRBJ2-5	CASSIAGTVQETQYF	TGTGCCAGTAGTATAGCAGGGACAGTTCAAGAGACCCAGTACTTC
NA	TRBV6-5	NA	TRBJ2-6	CASRGHSGANVLTF	TGTGCCAGCAGAGGCCACTCTGGGGCCAACGTCCTGACTTTC
NA	TRBV27	NA	TRBJ1-1	CASSSGSMNTEAFF	TGTGCCAGCAGTTCGGGGAGCATGAACACTGAAGCTTTCTTT
few	TRBV6-5	NA	TRBJ1-2	CASAANYGYTF	TGTGCCAGCGCGGCTAACTATGGCTACACCTTC
NA	TRBV6-1	NA	TRBJ2-7	CASSEALLGALYEQYF	TGTGCCAGCAGTGAAGCGCTTCTGGGGGCCCTCTACGAGCAGTACTTC
NA	TRBV7-7	NA	TRBJ2-1	CASSLGGSYNEQFF	TGTGCCAGCAGCTTAGGGGGCTCCTACAATGAGCAGTTCTTC
NA	TRBV4-1	TRBD2	TRBJ2-5	CASSRGTSGGAPLTQYF	TGCGCCAGCAGCCGAGGGACTAGCGGGGGGGCCCCGCTGACCCAGTACTTC
NA	TRBV28	NA	TRBJ1-1	CASSLYRLARTEAFF	TGTGCCAGCAGTTTATATCGTCTGGCGCGCACTGAAGCTTTCTTT
NA	TRBV5-6	TRBD1	TRBJ2-1	CASSWDSYEQFF	TGTGCCAGCAGCTGGGACAGTTATGAGCAGTTCTTC
once	TRBV27	NA	TRBJ2-7	CASSRGYEQYF	TGTGCCAGCAGCCGGGGGTACGAGCAGTACTTC
few	TRBV7-9	TRBD2	TRBJ2-2	CASSLERLAGYTGELFF	TGTGCCAGCAGCTTAGAGCGGCTAGCGGGGTACACCGGGGAGCTGTTTTTT
once	TRBV4-1	NA	TRBJ2-3	CASSVTYTDTQYF	TGCGCCAGCAGTGTAACTTATACAGATACGCAGTATTTT
NA	TRBV5-4	TRBD2	TRBJ2-5	CASSYLAGGQETQYF	TGTGCCAGCAGCTACCTAGCGGGGGGTCAAGAGACCCAGTACTTC
NA	TRBV10-3	TRBD2	TRBJ2-2	CAISESYGGGTGELFF	TGTGCCATCAGTGAGTCTTACGGGGGAGGGACCGGGGAGCTGTTTTTT